This TCR beta chain was sequenced during a study of blood T cell repertoires in COVID-19. Looking at the study overall: Samples representing acute and convalescent COVID-19 were sourced from the United States, Italy and Spain.

The cohort comprised adults aged roughly 18 to 100 years residing in about two dozen US areas. Cohort 3 recovered donors had two negative PCRs, clearance, or symptom resolution. The CDR3 sequence is 15 residues long. Trimming stripped 1 base from V and 1 base from J, with 11 bases between. Looked up from germline, CDR1 is SGHTA and CDR2 is FQGNSA. Some clones are missing from TCRdb's copy, which holds only in-frame ones; the method was immunoSEQ multiplex PCR. The repertoire holds 220,000 or so clones, with 65% to 85% as singletons. The V and J genes are TRBV7-2 and TRBJ2-7, with D maybe TRBD1 (5 bases). This clonotype originated in a woman aged 40-49 years who had recovered from COVID-19. The sequenced material came from PBMCs or T cells enriched from blood (not recorded which). CDR3 sequence reads: CASSLGGLRSYEQYF. CDR3 nucleotide sequence: TGTGCCAGCAGCTTAGGGGGCCTCCGTTCCTACGAGCAGTACTTC.